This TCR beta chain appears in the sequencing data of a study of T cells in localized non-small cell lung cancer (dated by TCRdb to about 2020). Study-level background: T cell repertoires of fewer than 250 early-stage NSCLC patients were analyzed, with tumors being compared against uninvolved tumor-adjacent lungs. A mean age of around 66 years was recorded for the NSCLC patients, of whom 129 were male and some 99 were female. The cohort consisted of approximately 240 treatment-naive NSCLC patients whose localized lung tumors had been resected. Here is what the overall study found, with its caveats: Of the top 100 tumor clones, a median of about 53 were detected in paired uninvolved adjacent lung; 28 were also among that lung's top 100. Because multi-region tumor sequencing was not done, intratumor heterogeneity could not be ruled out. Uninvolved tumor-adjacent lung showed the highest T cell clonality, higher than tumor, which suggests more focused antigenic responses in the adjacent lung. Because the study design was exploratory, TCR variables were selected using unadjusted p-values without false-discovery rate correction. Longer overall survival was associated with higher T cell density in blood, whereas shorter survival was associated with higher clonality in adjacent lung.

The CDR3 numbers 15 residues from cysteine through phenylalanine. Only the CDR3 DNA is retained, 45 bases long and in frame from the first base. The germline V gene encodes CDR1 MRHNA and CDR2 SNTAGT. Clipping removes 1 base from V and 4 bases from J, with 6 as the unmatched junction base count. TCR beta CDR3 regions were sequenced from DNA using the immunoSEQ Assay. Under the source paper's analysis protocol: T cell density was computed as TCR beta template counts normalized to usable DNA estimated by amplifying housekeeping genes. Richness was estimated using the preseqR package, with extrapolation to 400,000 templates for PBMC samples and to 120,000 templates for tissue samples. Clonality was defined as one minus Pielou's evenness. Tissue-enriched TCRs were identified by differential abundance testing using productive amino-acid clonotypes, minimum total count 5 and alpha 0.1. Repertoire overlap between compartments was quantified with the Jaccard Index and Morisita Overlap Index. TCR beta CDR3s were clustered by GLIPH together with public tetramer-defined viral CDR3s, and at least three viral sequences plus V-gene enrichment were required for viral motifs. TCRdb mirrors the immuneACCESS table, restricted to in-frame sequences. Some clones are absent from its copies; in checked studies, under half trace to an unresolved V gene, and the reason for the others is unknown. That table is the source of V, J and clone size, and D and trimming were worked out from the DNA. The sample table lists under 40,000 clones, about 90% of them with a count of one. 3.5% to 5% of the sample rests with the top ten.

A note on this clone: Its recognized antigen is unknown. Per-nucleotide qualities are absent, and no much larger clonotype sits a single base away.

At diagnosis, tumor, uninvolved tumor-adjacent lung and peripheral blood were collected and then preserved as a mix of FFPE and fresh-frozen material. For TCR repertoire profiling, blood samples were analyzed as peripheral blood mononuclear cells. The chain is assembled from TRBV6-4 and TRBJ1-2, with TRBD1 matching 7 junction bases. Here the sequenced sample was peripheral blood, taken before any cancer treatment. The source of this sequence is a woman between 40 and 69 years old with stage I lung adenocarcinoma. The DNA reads TGTGCCAGCAGTGACTTCCGGGACAGCCTCTATGGCTACACCTTC. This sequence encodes CASSDFRDSLYGYTF.